This T cell receptor (beta chain) was identified during a study of metastatic and nonmetastatic thyroid tumors. Study background: Across blood and tumor or nodule tissue, repertoires from malignant and benign thyroid patients were compared with one another. Findings and limits, study-wide: Significantly higher TCR beta diversity was reportedly seen in malignant thyroid tumors than benign nodules, in blood and tumor.

This clone came up once. Its antigen is not identified. No patient had received any treatment before thyroid surgery. Authors' processing steps: CDR3 differences across clinicopathological groups were used to build a distant-metastasis classifier for papillary thyroid cancer. TCRdb ran MiXCR on the PCR reads. These V and J calls derive from TCRdb rather than the authors' analysis. The table has thousands of clones, 25% to 30% seen once. With 5 bases clipped from V and 1 base from J, the junction kept 3 bases outside the gene matches. The CDR3 has 14 residues. The germline gives CDR1 LGHNA, CDR2 YNFKEQ. The sequence was obtained from a female donor with papillary thyroid cancer or a benign thyroid nodule (not recorded which). Some clones in this sample may be carry-over from other donors' samples. The rearrangement links TRBV4-2 to TRBJ1-1; TRBD1 matches at 8 bases. Sequenced material: tumor tissue. CDR3 residues: CASSSGTGNTEAFF. DNA for the CDR3: TGTGCCAGCAGCTCCGGGACAGGGAACACTGAAGCTTTCTTT.